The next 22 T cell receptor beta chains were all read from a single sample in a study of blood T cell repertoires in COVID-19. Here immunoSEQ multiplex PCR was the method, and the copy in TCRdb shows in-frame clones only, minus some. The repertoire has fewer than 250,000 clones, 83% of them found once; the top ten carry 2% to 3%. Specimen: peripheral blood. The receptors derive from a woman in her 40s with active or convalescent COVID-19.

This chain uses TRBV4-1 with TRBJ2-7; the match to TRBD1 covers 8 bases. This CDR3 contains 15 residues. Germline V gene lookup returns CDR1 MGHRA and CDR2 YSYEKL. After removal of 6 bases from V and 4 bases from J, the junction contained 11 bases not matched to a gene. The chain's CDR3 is CASSLMGQGAYEQYF. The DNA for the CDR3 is TGCGCCAGCAGTCTTATGGGGCAGGGGGCGTACGAGCAGTACTTC.

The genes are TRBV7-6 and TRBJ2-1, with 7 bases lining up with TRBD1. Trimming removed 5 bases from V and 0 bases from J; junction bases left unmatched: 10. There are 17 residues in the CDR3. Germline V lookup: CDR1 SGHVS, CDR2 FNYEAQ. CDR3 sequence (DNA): TGTGCCAGCAGCCAAATGATCTCAGGGGGCTCCTACAATGAGCAGTTCTTC. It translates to CASSQMISGGSYNEQFF.

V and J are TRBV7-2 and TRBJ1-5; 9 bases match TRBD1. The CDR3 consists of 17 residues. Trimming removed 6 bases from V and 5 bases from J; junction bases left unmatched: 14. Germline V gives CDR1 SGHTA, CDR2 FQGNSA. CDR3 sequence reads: CASRYTGGRGPHQPQHF. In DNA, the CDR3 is TGTGCCAGCAGGTACACAGGGGGCAGAGGGCCCCATCAGCCCCAGCATTTT.

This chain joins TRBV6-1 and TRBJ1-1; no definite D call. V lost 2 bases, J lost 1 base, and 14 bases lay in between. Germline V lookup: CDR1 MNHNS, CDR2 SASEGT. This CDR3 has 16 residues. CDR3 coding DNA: TGTGCCAGCAGTGAAAGCCGGGTCCAATGGAACACTGAAGCTTTCTTT. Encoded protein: CASSESRVQWNTEAFF.

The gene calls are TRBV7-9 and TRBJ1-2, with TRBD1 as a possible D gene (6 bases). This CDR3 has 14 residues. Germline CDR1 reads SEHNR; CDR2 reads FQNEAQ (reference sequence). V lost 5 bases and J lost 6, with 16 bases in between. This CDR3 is CASSPEPYRDGYTF. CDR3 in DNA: TGTGCCAGCAGCCCCGAACCCTACAGGGATGGCTACACCTTC.

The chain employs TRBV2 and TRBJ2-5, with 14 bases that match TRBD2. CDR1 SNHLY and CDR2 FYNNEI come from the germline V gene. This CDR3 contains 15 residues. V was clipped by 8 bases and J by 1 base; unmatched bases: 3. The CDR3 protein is CASLGTSGSQETQYF. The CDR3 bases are TGTGCCAGCCTAGGGACTAGCGGGAGCCAAGAGACCCAGTACTTC.

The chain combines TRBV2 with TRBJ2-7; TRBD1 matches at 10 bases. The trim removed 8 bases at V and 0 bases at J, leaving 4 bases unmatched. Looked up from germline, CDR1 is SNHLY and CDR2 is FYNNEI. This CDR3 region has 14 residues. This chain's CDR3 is CASGTGATSYEQYF. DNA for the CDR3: TGTGCCAGCGGGACAGGGGCCACCTCCTACGAGCAGTACTTC.

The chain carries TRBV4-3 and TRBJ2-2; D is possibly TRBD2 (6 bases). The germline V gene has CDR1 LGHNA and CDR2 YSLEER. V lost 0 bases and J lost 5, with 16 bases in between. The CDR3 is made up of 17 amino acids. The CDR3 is CASSQDVSGVSTGELFF. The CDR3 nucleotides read TGCGCCAGCAGCCAAGATGTTTCGGGGGTCTCGACCGGGGAGCTGTTTTTT.

The CDR3 DNA sequence: TGTGCCAGTAGTATAGATCTGGTACAGGGCGTCTATGGCTACACCTTC. Translation gives CASSIDLVQGVYGYTF. The J gene is TRBJ1-2, the V gene TRBV19, with D possibly TRBD1 on 6 matching bases. There are 16 residues in the CDR3. CDR1 and CDR2 (germline): LNHDA, SQIVND (reference sequence). V lost 0 bases and J 4 bases, leaving 15 bases between the germline ends.

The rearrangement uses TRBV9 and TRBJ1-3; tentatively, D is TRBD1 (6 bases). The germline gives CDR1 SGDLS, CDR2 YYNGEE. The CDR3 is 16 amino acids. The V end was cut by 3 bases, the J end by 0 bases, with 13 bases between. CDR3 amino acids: CASSERQESSGNTIYF. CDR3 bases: TGTGCCAGCAGCGAGAGACAGGAAAGCTCTGGAAACACCATATATTTT.

Here the CDR3 DNA reads TGTGCCAGCAGCGTTCCAGACGGGGAGCTGTTTTTT. Translating gives CASSVPDGELFF. This chain connects TRBV9 to TRBJ2-2; D is unclear. Per the germline V gene, CDR1 is SGDLS and CDR2 is YYNGEE. CDR3 length equals 12 residues. V lost 2 bases to trimming and J lost 7 bases, with 6 bases between them.

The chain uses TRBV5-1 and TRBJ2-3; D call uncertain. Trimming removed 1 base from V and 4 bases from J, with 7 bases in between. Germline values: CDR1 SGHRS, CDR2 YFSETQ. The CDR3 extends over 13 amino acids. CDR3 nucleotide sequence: TGCGCCAGCAGCTTGTATAGCTCAGATACGCAGTATTTT. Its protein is CASSLYSSDTQYF.

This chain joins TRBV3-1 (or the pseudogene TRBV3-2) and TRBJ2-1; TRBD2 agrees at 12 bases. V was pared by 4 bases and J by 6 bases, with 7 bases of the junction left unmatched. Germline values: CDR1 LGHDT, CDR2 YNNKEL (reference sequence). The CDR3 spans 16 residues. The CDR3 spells CASSPLAGGPGNEQFF. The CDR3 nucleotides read TGTGCCAGCAGCCCGCTAGCGGGAGGGCCGGGCAATGAGCAGTTCTTC.

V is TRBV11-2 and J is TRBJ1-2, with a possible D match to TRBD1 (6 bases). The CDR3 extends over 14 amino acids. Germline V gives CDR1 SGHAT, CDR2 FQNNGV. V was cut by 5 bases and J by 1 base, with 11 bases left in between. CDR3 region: CASSLDRLNYGYTF. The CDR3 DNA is TGTGCCAGCAGCCTCGACAGGCTTAACTATGGCTACACCTTC.

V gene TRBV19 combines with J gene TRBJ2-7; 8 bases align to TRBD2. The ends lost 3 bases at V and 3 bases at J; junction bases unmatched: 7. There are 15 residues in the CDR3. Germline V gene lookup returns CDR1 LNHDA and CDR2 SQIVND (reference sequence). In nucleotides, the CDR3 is TGTGCCAGTAGTATTGCGGCTACTAGCGGCTACGAGCAGTACTTC. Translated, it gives CASSIAATSGYEQYF.

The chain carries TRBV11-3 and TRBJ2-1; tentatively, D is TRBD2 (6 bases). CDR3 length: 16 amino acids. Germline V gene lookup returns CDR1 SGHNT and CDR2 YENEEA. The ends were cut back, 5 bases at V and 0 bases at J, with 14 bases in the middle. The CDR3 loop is CASSGGRIGSYNEQFF. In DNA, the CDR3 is TGTGCCAGCAGCGGAGGGAGGATCGGCTCCTACAATGAGCAGTTCTTC.

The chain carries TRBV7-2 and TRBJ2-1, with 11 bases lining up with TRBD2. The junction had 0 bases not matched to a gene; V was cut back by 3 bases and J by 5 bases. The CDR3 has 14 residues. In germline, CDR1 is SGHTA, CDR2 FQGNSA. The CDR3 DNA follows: TGTGCCAGCAGCTTGGGACTAGCGGACAATGAGCAGTTCTTC. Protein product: CASSLGLADNEQFF. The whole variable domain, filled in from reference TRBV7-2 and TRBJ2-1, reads GAGVSQSPSNKVTEKGKDVELRCDPISGHTALYWYRQSLGQGLEFLIYFQGNSAPDKSGLPSDRFSAERTGGSVSTLTIQRTQQEDSAVYLCASSLGLADNEQFFGPGTRLTVL.

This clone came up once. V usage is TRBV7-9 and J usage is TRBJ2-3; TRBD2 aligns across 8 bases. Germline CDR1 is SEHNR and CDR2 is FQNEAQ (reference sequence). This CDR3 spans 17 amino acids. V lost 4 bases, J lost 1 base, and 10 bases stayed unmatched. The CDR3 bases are TGTGCCAGCAGCTCCAGGGGCGGGGGGCCTGGCACAGATACGCAGTATTTT. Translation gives CASSSRGGGPGTDTQYF.

For the CDR3, the DNA is TGTGCCAGCAGCCCTCGACAGGGTGGCAATCAGCCCCAGCATTTT. The encoded protein is CASSPRQGGNQPQHF. The chain has TRBV9 and TRBJ1-5; 7 bases agree with TRBD1. This CDR3 has 15 amino acids. V was clipped by 4 bases and J by 2 bases; unmatched bases: 6. Germline CDR1 and CDR2: SGDLS and YYNGEE.

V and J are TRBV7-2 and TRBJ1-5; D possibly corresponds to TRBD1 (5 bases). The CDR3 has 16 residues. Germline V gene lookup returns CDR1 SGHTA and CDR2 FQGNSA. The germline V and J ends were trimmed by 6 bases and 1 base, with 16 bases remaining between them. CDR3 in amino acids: CASSKVAGRSNQPQHF. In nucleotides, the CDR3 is TGTGCCAGCAGTAAAGTCGCAGGGAGGAGCAATCAGCCCCAGCATTTT.

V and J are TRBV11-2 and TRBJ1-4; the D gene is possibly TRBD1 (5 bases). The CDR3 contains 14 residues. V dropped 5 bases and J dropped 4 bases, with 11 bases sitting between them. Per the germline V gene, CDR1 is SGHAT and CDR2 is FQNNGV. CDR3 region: CASSLGGVNEKLFF. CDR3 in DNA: TGTGCCAGCAGCCTCGGGGGAGTTAATGAAAAACTGTTTTTT.

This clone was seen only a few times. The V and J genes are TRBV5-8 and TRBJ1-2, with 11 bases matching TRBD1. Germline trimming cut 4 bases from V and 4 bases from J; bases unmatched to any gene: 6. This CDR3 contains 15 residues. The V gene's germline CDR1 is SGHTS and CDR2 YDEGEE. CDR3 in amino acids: CASSPRTGGIYGYTF. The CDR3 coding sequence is TGTGCCAGCAGCCCAAGGACAGGGGGCATCTATGGCTACACCTTC.